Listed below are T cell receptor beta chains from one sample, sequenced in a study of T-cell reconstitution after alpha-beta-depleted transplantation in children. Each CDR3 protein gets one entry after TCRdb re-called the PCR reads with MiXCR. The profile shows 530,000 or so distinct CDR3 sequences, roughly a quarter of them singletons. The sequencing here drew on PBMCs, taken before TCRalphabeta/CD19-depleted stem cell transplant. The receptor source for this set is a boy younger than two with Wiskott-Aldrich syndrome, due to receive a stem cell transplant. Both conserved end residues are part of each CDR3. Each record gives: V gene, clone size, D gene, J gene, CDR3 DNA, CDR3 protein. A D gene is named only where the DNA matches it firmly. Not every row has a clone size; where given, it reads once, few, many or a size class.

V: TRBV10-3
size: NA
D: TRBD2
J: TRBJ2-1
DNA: TGTGCCATCAGTGAGTCGACGATGGGGGAGGGGACCTACAATGAGCAGTTCTTC
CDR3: CAISESTMGEGTYNEQFF

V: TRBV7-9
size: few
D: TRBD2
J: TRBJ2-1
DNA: TGTGCCAGCAGCTCCCGCTTGGCGGGAGAGTCCTACAATGAGCAGTTCTTC
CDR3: CASSSRLAGESYNEQFF

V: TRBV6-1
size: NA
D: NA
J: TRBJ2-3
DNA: TGTGCCAGCAGTGAAGCCGCTAGCAGGGATACGCAGTATTTT
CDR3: CASSEAASRDTQYF

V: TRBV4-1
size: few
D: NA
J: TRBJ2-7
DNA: TGCGCCAGCAGCAGAACCTCAGGGGGGAGGTCCTACGAGCAGTACTTC
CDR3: CASSRTSGGRSYEQYF

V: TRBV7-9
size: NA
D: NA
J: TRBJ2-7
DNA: TGTGCCAGCGCGGACTGGGACTACGAGCAGTACTTC
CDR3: CASADWDYEQYF

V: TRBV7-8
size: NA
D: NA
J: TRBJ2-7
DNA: TGTGCCAGCAGCTTTGAGTTCTCCGGGACCTCATCCTACGAGCAGTACTTC
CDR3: CASSFEFSGTSSYEQYF

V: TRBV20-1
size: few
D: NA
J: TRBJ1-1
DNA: TGCAGTGTTACAGGCCGGGATGGCGCTTTCTTT
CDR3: CSVTGRDGAFF

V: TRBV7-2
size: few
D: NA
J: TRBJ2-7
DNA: TGTGCCAGCAGCCGCTCGGGGCAGGCCTACGAGCAGTACTTC
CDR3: CASSRSGQAYEQYF

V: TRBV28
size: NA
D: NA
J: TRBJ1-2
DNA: TGTGCCAGCAGTACTGCCGGGGTCGCCTACACCTTC
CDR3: CASSTAGVAYTF

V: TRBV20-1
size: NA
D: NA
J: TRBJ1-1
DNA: TGCAGTGCTCGGGGGGCTATTGAAGCTTTCTTT
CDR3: CSARGAIEAFF

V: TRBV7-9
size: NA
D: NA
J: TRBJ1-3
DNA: TGTGCCAGCAGCTTATTGGGGGGGATGTACTCTGGAAACACCATATATTTT
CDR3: CASSLLGGMYSGNTIYF

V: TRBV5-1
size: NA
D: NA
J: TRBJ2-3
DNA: TGCGCCAGCAGCTTGGAAGGTCTCGGGTCCGATACGCAGTATTTT
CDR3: CASSLEGLGSDTQYF

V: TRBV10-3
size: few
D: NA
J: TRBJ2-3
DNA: TGTGCCTCACTCCCCGGGGGTCCGAGTACAGATACGCAGTATTTT
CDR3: CASLPGGPSTDTQYF

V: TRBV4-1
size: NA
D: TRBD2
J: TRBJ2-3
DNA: TGCGCCAGCAGCCTCAATGGACTAGCGGGAGGGACAGATACGCAGTATTTT
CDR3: CASSLNGLAGGTDTQYF

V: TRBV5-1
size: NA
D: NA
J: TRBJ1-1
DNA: TGCGCCAGCAGCAAGGAGACTGAAGCTTTCTTT
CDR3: CASSKETEAFF

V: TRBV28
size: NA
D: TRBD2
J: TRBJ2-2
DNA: TGTGCCAGCAGTCAGCCGGGAGGGCGCCCAGCCGGGGAGCTGTTTTTT
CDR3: CASSQPGGRPAGELFF

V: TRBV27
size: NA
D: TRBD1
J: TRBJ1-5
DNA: TGTGCCAGCAGACAGGGGGCTAATCAGCCCCAGCATTTT
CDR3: CASRQGANQPQHF

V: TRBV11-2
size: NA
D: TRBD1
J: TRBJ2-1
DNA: TGTGCCAGCAGCGGAGGACAGGGCATGGGGAATGAGCAGTTCTTC
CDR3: CASSGGQGMGNEQFF

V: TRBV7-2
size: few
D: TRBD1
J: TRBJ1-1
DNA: TGTGCCAGCAGCTCCGACAGGGCGAGCACTGAAGCTTTCTTT
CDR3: CASSSDRASTEAFF

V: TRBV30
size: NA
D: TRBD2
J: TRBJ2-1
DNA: TGTGCCTGGAGAACACTAGCGGGGAGCTCCTACAATGAGCAGTTCTTC
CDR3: CAWRTLAGSSYNEQFF

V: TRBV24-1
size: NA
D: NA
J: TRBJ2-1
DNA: TGTGCCACCAGTGCCGCGGACACCGATGAGCAGTTCTTC
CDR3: CATSAADTDEQFF

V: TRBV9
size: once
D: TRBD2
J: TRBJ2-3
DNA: TGTGCCAGCAGTACAAGGGACTACACAGATACGCAGTATTTT
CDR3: CASSTRDYTDTQYF